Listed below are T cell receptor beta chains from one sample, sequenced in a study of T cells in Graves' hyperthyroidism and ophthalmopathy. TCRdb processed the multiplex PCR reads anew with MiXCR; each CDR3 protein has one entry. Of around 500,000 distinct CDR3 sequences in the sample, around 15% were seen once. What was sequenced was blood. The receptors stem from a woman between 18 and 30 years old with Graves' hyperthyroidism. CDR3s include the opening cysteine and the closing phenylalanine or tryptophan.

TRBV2	CASTGEYQETQYF
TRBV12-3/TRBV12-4	CASSLSIATNEKLFF
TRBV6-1	CASSRVDSGIPASGELFF
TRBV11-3	CASSLSGYRPRDEQFF
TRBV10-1	CASSEDETAYEQYF
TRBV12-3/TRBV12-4	CASKRGQERSYGYTF
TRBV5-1	CASSLVWAIYEQYF
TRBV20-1	CSATGTQGAYGYTF
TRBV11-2	CASSLVSGGSYNEQFF
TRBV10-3	CAISESRGAATEAFF
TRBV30	CAWNRLRGGSYNEQFF
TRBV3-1	CASSPRGLEKNIQYF
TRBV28	CASSLRNTEAFF
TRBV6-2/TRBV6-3	CASIGTTSGRRELFF
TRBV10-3	CAISESLGAGLLTF
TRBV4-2	CASSQDLGDRGPDTQYF
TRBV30	CAWRLAGSWTGELFF
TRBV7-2	CASSLSRDQPQHF
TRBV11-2	CASSPLGQGFGGYTF